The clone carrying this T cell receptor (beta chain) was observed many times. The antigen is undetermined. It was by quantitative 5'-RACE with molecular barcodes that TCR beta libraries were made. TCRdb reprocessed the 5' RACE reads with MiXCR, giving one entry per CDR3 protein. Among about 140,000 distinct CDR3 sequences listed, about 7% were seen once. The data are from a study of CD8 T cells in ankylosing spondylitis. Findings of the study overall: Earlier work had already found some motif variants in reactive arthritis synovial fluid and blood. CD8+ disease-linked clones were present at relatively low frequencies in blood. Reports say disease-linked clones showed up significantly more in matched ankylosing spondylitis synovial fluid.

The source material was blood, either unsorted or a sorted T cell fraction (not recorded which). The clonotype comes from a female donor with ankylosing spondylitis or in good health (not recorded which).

The CDR3 here is CSARDRSGKGYTF. The CDR3 bases are TGCAGTGCTAGAGATAGGTCCGGGAAAGGCTACACCTTC. J is TRBJ1-2 and V is TRBV20-1, with D unclear. This CDR3 spans 13 amino acids. Trimming took off 0 bases at V and 8 bases at J, with 13 bases between the two ends. The germline V gene encodes CDR1 DFQATT and CDR2 SNEGSKA (reference sequence).